The 30 T cell receptor beta chains in this list originate from one sample, sequenced in a study of blood T cell repertoires in COVID-19. Here immunoSEQ multiplex PCR was the method, and the copy in TCRdb shows in-frame clones only, minus some. Altogether about 150,000 clones are present, roughly 80% being singletons, with the ten largest covering 0.5% to 0.65%. Material: peripheral blood. The receptors come from a man between 60 and 70 years old with acute or convalescent COVID-19.

The chain has TRBV5-4 and TRBJ1-4, with D unclear. V dropped 4 bases and J dropped 3 bases, with 10 bases sitting between them. This CDR3 has 14 amino acids. Germline V gene lookup returns CDR1 SGHNT and CDR2 YYREEE (reference sequence). The CDR3 coding sequence is TGTGCCAGCAGCCGCGTCGGGGCTAATGAAAAACTGTTTTTT. This translates into CASSRVGANEKLFF.

This sequence joins TRBV6-2 or TRBV6-3 and TRBJ2-2; 7 positions agree with TRBD1. Looked up from germline, CDR1 is MNHEY and CDR2 is SVGEGT. J gave up 5 bases and V 6 bases, and 15 bases lay outside the gene matches. This CDR3 contains 17 residues. The CDR3 reads CASSPTGQGVVTGELFF. The CDR3 bases are TGTGCCAGCAGCCCTACCGGGCAGGGGGTCGTTACCGGGGAGCTGTTTTTT.

This clone has just a few counts. The genes are TRBV12-3 or TRBV12-4 and TRBJ1-6, with 9 bases lining up with TRBD1. Trimming cost V 5 bases and J 9 bases; bases outside gene matches: 2. This CDR3 is built from 13 residues. The CDR3 here is CASSGTGSSPLHF. The CDR3 DNA is TGTGCCAGCAGTGGGACAGGGTCTTCACCCCTCCACTTT.

Details on this clone: The sample carries other DNA sequences with the same CDR3. The chain has TRBV7-9 and TRBJ2-2; tentatively, D is TRBD2 (6 bases). The germline V and J ends were trimmed by 5 bases and 2 bases, with 9 bases remaining between them. The germline V gene has CDR1 SEHNR and CDR2 FQNEAQ (reference sequence). The CDR3 is 14 residues long. CDR3 nucleotide sequence: TGTGCCAGCAGCCTGGGACTCAACACCGGGGAGCTGTTTTTT. It codes for CASSLGLNTGELFF. The full variable domain, completed using reference TRBV7-9 and TRBJ2-2, is DTGVSQNPRHKITKRGQNVTFRCDPISEHNRLYWYRQTLGQGPEFLTYFQNEAQLEKSRLLSDRFSAERPKGSFSTLEIQRTEQGDSAMYLCASSLGLNTGELFFGEGSRLTVL.

V usage is TRBV4-3 and J usage is TRBJ1-2; tentatively, D is TRBD1 (6 bases). Germline V gene sequence: CDR1 LGHNA, CDR2 YSLEER. This CDR3 comprises 14 residues. V lost 0 bases and J 8 bases, leaving 13 bases between the germline ends. CDR3 coding DNA: TGCGCCAGCAGCCAAGATCTACGGACAGAAGGCTACACCTTC. This codes for CASSQDLRTEGYTF.

The V call is TRBV28, the J call TRBJ2-1; maybe TRBD2 (5 bases). V was trimmed by 7 bases and J by 4 bases, leaving 11 bases between them. Germline-derived CDR1 and CDR2 are MDHEN and SYDVKM. This CDR3 is 13 amino acids long. DNA for the CDR3: TGTGCCAGCACCTCCCGGGGATACAATGAGCAGTTCTTC. Translated: CASTSRGYNEQFF.

For the CDR3, the DNA is TGTGCCAGCAGCGTGAGCGGGACCCCTAGCGAGCAGTACTTC. This encodes CASSVSGTPSEQYF. The chain has TRBV9 and TRBJ2-7, with 7 bases that match TRBD2. In germline, CDR1 is SGDLS, CDR2 YYNGEE. The CDR3 contains 14 residues. J lost 6 bases, V lost 2 bases, and 8 bases had no gene match.

In this sample, this clone turned up once. CDR3 coding DNA: TGCGCCAGCAGCCAAGATTCGCAGGGTACCTACGAGCAGTACTTC. This translates into CASSQDSQGTYEQYF. The rearrangement links TRBV4-1 to TRBJ2-7, with D maybe TRBD1 (5 bases). The germline V and J ends were trimmed by 0 bases and 2 bases, with 11 bases remaining between them. In germline, CDR1 is MGHRA, CDR2 YSYEKL. The CDR3 sequence is 15 residues long.

The chain carries TRBV4-3 and TRBJ1-4; maybe TRBD1 (6 bases). The V and J ends lost 3 bases and 5 bases respectively, with 10 bases between them. Germline CDR1 is LGHNA and CDR2 is YSLEER. The length of the CDR3 is 14 residues. CDR3 nucleotide sequence: TGCGCCAGCAGCCAGACAGGATTAAATGAAAAACTGTTTTTT. Amino acid sequence: CASSQTGLNEKLFF.

The chain links TRBV28 to TRBJ2-7, with 7 bases that match TRBD1. Germline CDR1 and CDR2: MDHEN and SYDVKM. The CDR3 totals 14 residues. V lost 8 bases and J lost 5; bases outside the gene matches: 12. CDR3 nucleotides: TGTGCCAGCGGCCTGACAGGGCAGAATGACGAGCAGTACTTC. This encodes CASGLTGQNDEQYF.

This clone appeared a single time. The chain recombines TRBV28 with TRBJ2-6; TRBD2 aligns across 10 bases. V lost 3 bases, J lost 0 bases, and 5 bases stayed unmatched. The CDR3 totals 18 residues. Germline assignment: CDR1 MDHEN and CDR2 SYDVKM. CDR3 sequence reads: CASSFLTSGVSGANVLTF. The CDR3 region has the DNA TGTGCCAGCAGTTTCCTCACTAGCGGGGTCTCTGGGGCCAACGTCCTGACTTTC.

The chain employs TRBV9 and TRBJ2-1; 11 bases line up with TRBD2. The CDR3 runs to 16 residues. Germline loops: CDR1 SGDLS, CDR2 YYNGEE. J lost 0 bases, V lost 4 bases, and 3 bases had no gene match. The CDR3: CASSTGTSGSYNEQFF. The CDR3 bases are TGTGCCAGCAGCACCGGGACTAGCGGCTCCTACAATGAGCAGTTCTTC.

The CDR3 sequence: CASSHERGQLSGNTIYF. CDR3 sequence (DNA): TGCGCCAGCAGCCACGAAAGAGGGCAGTTATCTGGAAACACCATATATTTT. The chain recombines TRBV4-1 with TRBJ1-3; no reliable D call. The CDR3 sequence is 17 residues long. CDR1 is MGHRA and CDR2 is YSYEKL in the germline V gene. The V end was cut by 3 bases, the J end by 1 base, with 16 bases between.

V and J are TRBV24-1 and TRBJ2-7; TRBD2 aligns across 8 bases. CDR3 size: 15 residues. The V segment lost 0 bases and the J segment 4 bases; nucleotides outside the gene matches: 4. Germline CDR1 is KGHDR and CDR2 is SFDVKD. The chain's CDR3 is CATSDLREGRYEQYF. CDR3 sequence (DNA): TGTGCCACCAGTGATTTGCGGGAGGGGAGGTACGAGCAGTACTTC.

V gene TRBV6-1 combines with J gene TRBJ1-1; weak D call: TRBD1 (5 bases). Germline V gives CDR1 MNHNS, CDR2 SASEGT. Trimming left V 4 bases short and J 0 bases short, with 15 bases between. This CDR3 is 16 amino acids long. CDR3 in amino acids: CASSGLPGLMNTEAFF. In nucleotides, the CDR3 is TGTGCCAGCAGTGGTTTACCGGGACTGATGAACACTGAAGCTTTCTTT.

About this clone: Other nucleotide sequences in the sample specify the same CDR3. The CDR3 region is CASSLTGRNTEAFF. For the CDR3, the DNA is TGTGCCAGCAGTCTGACAGGGAGGAACACTGAAGCTTTCTTT. This chain uses TRBV6-5 with TRBJ1-1, with 7 bases lining up with TRBD1. This CDR3 has 14 amino acids. With 5 bases clipped from V and 1 base from J, the junction kept 4 bases outside the gene matches. Germline CDR1 MNHEY, CDR2 SVGAGI.

This chain uses TRBV6-5 with TRBJ1-1; 9 bases fit TRBD1. There are 13 residues in the CDR3. CDR1 is MNHEY, CDR2 SVGAGI, per germline. The V and J ends lost 4 bases and 11 bases, in that order; junction bases with no gene match: 8. In nucleotides, the CDR3 is TGTGCCAGCAGTTCTGACAGGGGGTACGTCGCTTTCTTT. It is translated as CASSSDRGYVAFF.

V is TRBV5-4 and J is TRBJ2-1; 9 positions match TRBD2. Germline V gene sequence: CDR1 SGHNT, CDR2 YYREEE (reference sequence). V shed 4 bases and J 5 bases; nucleotides not matched to a gene: 10. This CDR3 is 16 amino acids long. The CDR3 DNA follows: TGTGCCAGCAGCCTCCCCTTAGCGGGGGCAAACAATGAGCAGTTCTTC. This sequence encodes CASSLPLAGANNEQFF.

CDR3 amino acids: CASSDSHSYNSPLHF. The DNA for the CDR3 is TGTGCCAGCAGTGACAGTCACTCCTATAATTCACCCCTCCACTTT. This chain connects TRBV6-1 to TRBJ1-6; D unclear. This CDR3 is 15 amino acids long. V was shortened by 3 bases and J by 0 bases, with 6 bases between the two germline ends. Germline values: CDR1 MNHNS, CDR2 SASEGT.

This clone was counted a single time. The J gene is TRBJ2-3, the V gene TRBV19; no reliable D call. The CDR3 has 13 residues. Trimming took off 6 bases at V and 2 bases at J, with 9 bases between the two ends. CDR1 is LNHDA and CDR2 is SQIVND in the germline V gene (reference sequence). CDR3 protein: CASSRLATDTQYF. CDR3 coding DNA: TGTGCCAGTAGCCGACTTGCCACAGATACGCAGTATTTT. The full variable domain, its missing parts supplied by reference TRBV19 and TRBJ2-3, is DGGITQSPKYLFRKEGQNVTLSCEQNLNHDAMYWYRQDPGQGLRLIYYSQIVNDFQKGDIAEGYSVSREKKESFPLTVTSAQKNPTAFYLCASSRLATDTQYFGPGTRLTVL.

The chain uses TRBV29-1 and TRBJ1-5; weak D call: TRBD1 (5 bases). The V gene lost 2 bases and the J gene lost 7 bases, with 15 bases spanning the gap. CDR3 length: 14 residues. CDR1 is SQVTM, CDR2 ANQGSEA, per germline. The CDR3 DNA follows: TGCAGCGTTGAATTAGGCCCCAAGGGGCAGCCCCAGCATTTT. Protein: CSVELGPKGQPQHF.

The CDR3 region is CASSPRGSSAEKLFF. Here the CDR3 DNA reads TGTGCCAGCAGTCCCAGAGGGTCATCGGCTGAAAAACTGTTTTTT. V and J are TRBV7-2 and TRBJ1-4; D gene unclear. V lost 6 bases to trimming and J lost 7 bases, with 18 bases between them. The CDR3 has 15 amino acids. Germline CDR1 SGHTA, CDR2 FQGNSA.

This clone was detected only once. The chain combines TRBV7-9 with TRBJ1-2, with 7 bases identical to TRBD1. J was trimmed by 0 bases and V by 5 bases; bases with no gene match: 6. The CDR3 is made up of 15 amino acids. Germline V gives CDR1 SEHNR, CDR2 FQNEAQ (reference sequence). The CDR3 reads CASSPGTATNYGYTF. The CDR3 bases are TGTGCCAGCAGCCCGGGGACAGCTACTAACTATGGCTACACCTTC.

The sample holds a few counts of this clone. The chain joins TRBV19 to TRBJ2-4, with TRBD1 matching 7 bases. This CDR3 contains 16 residues. Germline trimming cut 0 bases from V and 5 bases from J; bases unmatched to any gene: 7. Per the germline V gene, CDR1 is LNHDA and CDR2 is SQIVND (reference sequence). CDR3 bases: TGTGCCAGTAGTATAGAGAGAGGGGGCCCGCAAAACATTCAGTACTTC. As protein: CASSIERGGPQNIQYF.

The chain employs TRBV5-6 and TRBJ1-6; 7 bases line up with TRBD1. Unmatched junction bases numbered 13, after V lost 7 bases and J lost 9 bases. The V gene's germline CDR1 is SGHDT and CDR2 YYEEEE. The CDR3 has 15 residues. The CDR3 coding sequence is TGTGCCAGCTTCGGAAAGGACAGGCGGGCTTCACCCCTCCACTTT. Translating it yields CASFGKDRRASPLHF.

The J gene is TRBJ1-1, the V gene TRBV4-3; TRBD1 aligns across 8 bases. The CDR3 contains 17 residues. V was pared by 0 bases and J by 5 bases, with 11 bases of the junction left unmatched. Germline CDR1 reads LGHNA; CDR2 reads YSLEER. Written as DNA, the CDR3 is TGCGCCAGCAGCCAAGAACGGACTCACAGGGGGAAAACTGAAGCTTTCTTT. It codes for CASSQERTHRGKTEAFF.

This sequence joins TRBV19 and TRBJ2-5, with TRBD2 as a possible D gene (5 bases). The germline gives CDR1 LNHDA, CDR2 SQIVND (reference sequence). The V and J ends lost 0 bases and 5 bases respectively, with 10 bases between them. The CDR3 runs 14 residues. As DNA, the CDR3 is TGTGCCAGTAGTATAGAAACGGGGTGGGAGACCCAGTACTTC. This codes for CASSIETGWETQYF.

This chain uses TRBV11-2 with TRBJ1-1; D perhaps matches TRBD1 (6 bases). Between the trimmed V and J ends, which lost 5 bases and 2 bases, there was a span of 15 bases. CDR3 size: 15 residues. CDR1 SGHAT and CDR2 FQNNGV come from the germline V gene. CDR3 protein: CASSVTAGVNTEAFF. CDR3 nucleotides: TGTGCCAGCAGCGTAACCGCAGGGGTCAACACTGAAGCTTTCTTT.

The chain combines TRBV29-1 with TRBJ2-7, with D perhaps matching TRBD1 (6 bases). CDR1 and CDR2 from the germline V gene are SQVTM and ANQGSEA. V lost 6 bases, J lost 5 bases, and 20 bases lay in between. This CDR3 has 14 residues. CDR3 region: CSVLPGHQINEQYF. Here the CDR3 DNA reads TGCAGCGTGTTACCGGGACATCAGATCAACGAGCAGTACTTC.

The rearrangement joins TRBV27 to TRBJ2-1, with 13 bases identical to TRBD2. The CDR3 length is 18 residues. Germline trimming cut 6 bases from V and 0 bases from J; bases unmatched to any gene: 8. Germline CDR1 MNHEY, CDR2 SMNVEV (reference sequence). The CDR3 bases are TGTGCCAGCAGCCGACTCCGGACTAGCGGGGGCTCCTACAATGAGCAGTTCTTC. Translating gives CASSRLRTSGGSYNEQFF.